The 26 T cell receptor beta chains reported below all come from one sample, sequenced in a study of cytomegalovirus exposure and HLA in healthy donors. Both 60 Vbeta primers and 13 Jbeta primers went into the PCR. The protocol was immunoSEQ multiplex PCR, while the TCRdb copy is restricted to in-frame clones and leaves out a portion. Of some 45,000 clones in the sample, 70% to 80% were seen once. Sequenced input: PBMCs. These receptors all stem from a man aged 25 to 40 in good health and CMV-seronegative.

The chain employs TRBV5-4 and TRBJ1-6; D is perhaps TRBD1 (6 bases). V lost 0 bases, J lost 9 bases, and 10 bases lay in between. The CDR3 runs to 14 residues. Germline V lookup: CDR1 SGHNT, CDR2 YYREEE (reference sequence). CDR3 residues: CASSLDRARSPLHF. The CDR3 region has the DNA TGTGCCAGCAGCTTGGACAGGGCTCGTTCACCCCTCCACTTT.

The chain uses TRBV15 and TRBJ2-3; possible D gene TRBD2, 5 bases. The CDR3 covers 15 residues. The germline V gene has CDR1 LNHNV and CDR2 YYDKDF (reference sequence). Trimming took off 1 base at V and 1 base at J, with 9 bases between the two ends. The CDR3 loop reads CATSRGGHGTDTQYF. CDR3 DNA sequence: TGTGCCACCAGCAGAGGAGGGCACGGCACAGATACGCAGTATTTT. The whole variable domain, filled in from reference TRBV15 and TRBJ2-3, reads DAMVIQNPRYQVTQFGKPVTLSCSQTLNHNVMYWYQQKSSQAPKLLFHYYDKDFNNEADTPDNFQSRRPNTSFCFLDIRSPGLGDTAMYLCATSRGGHGTDTQYFGPGTRLTVL.

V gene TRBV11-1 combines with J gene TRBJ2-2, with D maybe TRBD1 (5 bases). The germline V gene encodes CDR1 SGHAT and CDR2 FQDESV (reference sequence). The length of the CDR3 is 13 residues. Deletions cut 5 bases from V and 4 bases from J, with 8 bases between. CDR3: CASSQRGTGELFF. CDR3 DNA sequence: TGTGCCAGCAGCCAAAGGGGCACCGGGGAGCTGTTTTTT.

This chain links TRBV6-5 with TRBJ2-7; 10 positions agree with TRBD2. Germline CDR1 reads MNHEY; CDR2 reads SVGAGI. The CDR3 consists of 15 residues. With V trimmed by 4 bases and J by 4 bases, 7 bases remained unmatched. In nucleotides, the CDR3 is TGTGCCAGCAGTTTGAGCGGGAGGGCCGGTTACGAGCAGTACTTC. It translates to CASSLSGRAGYEQYF.

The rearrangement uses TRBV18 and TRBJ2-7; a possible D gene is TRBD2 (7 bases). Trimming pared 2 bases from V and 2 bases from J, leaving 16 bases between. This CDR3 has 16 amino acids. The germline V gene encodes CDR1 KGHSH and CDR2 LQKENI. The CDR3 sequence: CASSPYRGALPYEQYF. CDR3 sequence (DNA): TGTGCCAGCTCACCATATCGGGGGGCCCTACCCTACGAGCAGTACTTC.

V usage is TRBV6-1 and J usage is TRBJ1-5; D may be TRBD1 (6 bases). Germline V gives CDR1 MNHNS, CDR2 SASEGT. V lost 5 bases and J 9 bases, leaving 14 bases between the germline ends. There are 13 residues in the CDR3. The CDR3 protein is CASSRDTLAPQHF. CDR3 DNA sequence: TGTGCCAGCAGTAGGGACACTCTGGCGCCCCAGCATTTT.

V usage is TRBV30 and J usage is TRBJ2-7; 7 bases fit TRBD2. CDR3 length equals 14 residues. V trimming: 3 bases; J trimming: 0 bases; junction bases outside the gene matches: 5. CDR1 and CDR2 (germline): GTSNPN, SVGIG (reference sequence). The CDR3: CAWRDTSVSYEQYF. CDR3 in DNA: TGTGCCTGGAGGGACACTAGCGTCTCCTACGAGCAGTACTTC.

CDR3 in DNA: TGTGCCAGCAGTTTTCACGGGGGTCGGAACACCATATATTTT. Protein: CASSFHGGRNTIYF. The V and J genes are TRBV28 and TRBJ1-3, with D perhaps TRBD1 (5 bases). In germline, CDR1 is MDHEN, CDR2 SYDVKM. This CDR3 contains 14 residues. Deletions cut 3 bases from V and 7 bases from J, with 13 bases between.

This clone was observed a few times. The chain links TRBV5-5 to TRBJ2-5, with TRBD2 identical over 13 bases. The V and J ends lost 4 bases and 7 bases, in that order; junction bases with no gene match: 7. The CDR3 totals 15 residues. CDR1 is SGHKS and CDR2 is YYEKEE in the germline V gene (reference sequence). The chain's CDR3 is CASSTRTSGSGTQYF. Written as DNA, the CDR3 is TGTGCCAGCAGCACAAGGACTAGCGGGAGTGGGACCCAGTACTTC.

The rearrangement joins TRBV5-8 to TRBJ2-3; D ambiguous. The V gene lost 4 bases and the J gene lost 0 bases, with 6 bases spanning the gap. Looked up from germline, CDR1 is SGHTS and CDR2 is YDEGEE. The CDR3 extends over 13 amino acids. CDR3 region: CASSPLSTDTQYF. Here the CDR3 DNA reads TGTGCCAGCAGCCCTTTGAGCACAGATACGCAGTATTTT.

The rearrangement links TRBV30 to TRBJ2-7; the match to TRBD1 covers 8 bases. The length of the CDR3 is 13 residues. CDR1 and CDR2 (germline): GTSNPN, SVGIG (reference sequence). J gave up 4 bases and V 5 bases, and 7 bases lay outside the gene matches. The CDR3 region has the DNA TGTGCCTGGGGGGGACAGGTCAGGTACGAGCAGTACTTC. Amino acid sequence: CAWGGQVRYEQYF. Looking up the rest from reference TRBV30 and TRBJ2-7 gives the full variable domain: SQTIHQWPATLVQPVGSPLSLECTVEGTSNPNLYWYRQAAGRGLQLLFYSVGIGQISSEVPQNLSASRPQDRQFILSSKKLLLSDSGFYLCAWGGQVRYEQYFGPGTRLTVT.

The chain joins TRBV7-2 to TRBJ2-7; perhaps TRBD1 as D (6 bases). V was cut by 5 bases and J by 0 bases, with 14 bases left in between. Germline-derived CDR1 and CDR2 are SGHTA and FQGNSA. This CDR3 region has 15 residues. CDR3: CASSPTGTYSYEQYF. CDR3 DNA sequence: TGTGCCAGCAGCCCCACCGGGACATACTCCTACGAGCAGTACTTC.

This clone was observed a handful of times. The chain's CDR3 is CASSGGQGSHQPQHF. For the CDR3, the DNA is TGTGCCAGCAGTGGGGGACAGGGATCACATCAGCCCCAGCATTTT. The J gene is TRBJ1-5, the V gene TRBV6-1; 9 positions match TRBD1. The V and J ends lost 4 bases and 5 bases, in that order; junction bases with no gene match: 6. Germline V gene data show CDR1 as MNHNS and CDR2 as SASEGT. The CDR3 totals 15 residues.

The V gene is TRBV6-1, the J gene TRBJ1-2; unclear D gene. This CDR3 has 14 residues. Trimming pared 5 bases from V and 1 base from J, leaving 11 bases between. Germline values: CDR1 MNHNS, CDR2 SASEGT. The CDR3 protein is CASSKADINYGYTF. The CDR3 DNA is TGTGCCAGCAGTAAGGCGGATATTAACTATGGCTACACCTTC.

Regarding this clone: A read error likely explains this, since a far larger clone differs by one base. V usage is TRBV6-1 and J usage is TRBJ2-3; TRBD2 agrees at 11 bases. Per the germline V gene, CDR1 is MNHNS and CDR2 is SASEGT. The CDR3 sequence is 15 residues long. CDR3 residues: CPSSGLAGGPDTQYF. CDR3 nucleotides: TGTCCCAGCAGCGGTTTAGCGGGAGGGCCAGATACGCAGTATTTT.

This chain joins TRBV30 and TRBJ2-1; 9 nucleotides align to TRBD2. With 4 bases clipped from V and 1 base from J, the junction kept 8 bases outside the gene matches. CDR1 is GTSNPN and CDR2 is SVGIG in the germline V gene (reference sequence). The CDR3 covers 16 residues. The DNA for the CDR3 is TGTGCCTGGATGCCGACGCGGGAGGGGTCCTACAATGAGCAGTTCTTC. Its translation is CAWMPTREGSYNEQFF.

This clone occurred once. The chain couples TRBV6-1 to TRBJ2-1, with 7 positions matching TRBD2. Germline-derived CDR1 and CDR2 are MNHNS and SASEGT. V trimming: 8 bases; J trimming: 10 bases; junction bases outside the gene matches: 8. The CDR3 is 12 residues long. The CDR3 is CASLGGVWEQFF. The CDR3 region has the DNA TGTGCCAGCCTTGGGGGGGTTTGGGAGCAGTTCTTC.

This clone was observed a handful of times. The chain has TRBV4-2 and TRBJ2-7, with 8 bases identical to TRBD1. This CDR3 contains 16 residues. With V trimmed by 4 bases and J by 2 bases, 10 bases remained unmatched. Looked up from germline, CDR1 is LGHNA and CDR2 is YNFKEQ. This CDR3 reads CASSLGQDRATYEQYF. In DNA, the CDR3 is TGTGCCAGCAGCCTAGGTCAGGACAGGGCCACCTACGAGCAGTACTTC.

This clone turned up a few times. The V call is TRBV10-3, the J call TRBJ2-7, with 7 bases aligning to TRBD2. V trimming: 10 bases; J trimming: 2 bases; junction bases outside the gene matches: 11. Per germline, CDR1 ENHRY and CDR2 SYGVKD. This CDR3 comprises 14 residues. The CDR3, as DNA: TGTGCCACCGGTCCGCGGGAGCAAACCTACGAGCAGTACTTC. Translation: CATGPREQTYEQYF.

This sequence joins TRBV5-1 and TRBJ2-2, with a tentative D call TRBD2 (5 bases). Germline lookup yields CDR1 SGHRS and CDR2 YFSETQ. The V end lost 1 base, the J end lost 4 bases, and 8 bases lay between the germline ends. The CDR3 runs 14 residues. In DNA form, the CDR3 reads TGCGCCAGCAGCTTGAGCGGATCCACCGGGGAGCTGTTTTTT. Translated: CASSLSGSTGELFF.

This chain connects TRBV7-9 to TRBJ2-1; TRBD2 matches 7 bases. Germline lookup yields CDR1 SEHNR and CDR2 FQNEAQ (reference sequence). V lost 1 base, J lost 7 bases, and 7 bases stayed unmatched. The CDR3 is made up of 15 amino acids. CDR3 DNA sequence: TGTGCCAGCAGCTTAGGACTAGCTGGAATGAATGAGCAGTTCTTC. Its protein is CASSLGLAGMNEQFF.

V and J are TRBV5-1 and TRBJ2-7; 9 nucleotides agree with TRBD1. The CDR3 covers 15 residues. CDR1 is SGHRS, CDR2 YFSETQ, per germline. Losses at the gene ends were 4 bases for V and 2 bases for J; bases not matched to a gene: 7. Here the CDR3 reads CASSGTGGPTYEQYF. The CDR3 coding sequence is TGCGCCAGCAGCGGCACAGGGGGCCCCACCTACGAGCAGTACTTC. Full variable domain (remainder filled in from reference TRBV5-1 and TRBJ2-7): KAGVTQTPRYLIKTRGQQVTLSCSPISGHRSVSWYQQTPGQGLQFLFEYFSETQRNKGNFPGRFSGRQFSNSRSEMNVSTLELGDSALYLCASSGTGGPTYEQYFGPGTRLTVT.

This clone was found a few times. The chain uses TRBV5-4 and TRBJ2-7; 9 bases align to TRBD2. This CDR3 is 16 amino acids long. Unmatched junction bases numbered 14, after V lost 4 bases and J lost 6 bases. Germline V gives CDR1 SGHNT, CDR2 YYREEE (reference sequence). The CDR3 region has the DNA TGTGCCAGCAGCCCAGGCGGGGTAGCGGGAGTAGGCGAGCAGTACTTC. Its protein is CASSPGGVAGVGEQYF.

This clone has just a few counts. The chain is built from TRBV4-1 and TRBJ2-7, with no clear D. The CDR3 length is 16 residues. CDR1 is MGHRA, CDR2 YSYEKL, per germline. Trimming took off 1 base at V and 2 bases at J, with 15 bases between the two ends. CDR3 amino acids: CASSQVVLRSTYEQYF. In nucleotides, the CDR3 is TGCGCCAGCAGCCAAGTAGTGCTACGGTCTACCTACGAGCAGTACTTC.

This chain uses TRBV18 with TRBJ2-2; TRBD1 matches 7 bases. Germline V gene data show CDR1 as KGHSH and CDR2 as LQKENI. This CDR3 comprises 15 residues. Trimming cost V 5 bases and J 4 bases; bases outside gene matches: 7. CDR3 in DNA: TGTGCCAGCTCAACGCCAGGGGGAAGCACCGGGGAGCTGTTTTTT. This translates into CASSTPGGSTGELFF.

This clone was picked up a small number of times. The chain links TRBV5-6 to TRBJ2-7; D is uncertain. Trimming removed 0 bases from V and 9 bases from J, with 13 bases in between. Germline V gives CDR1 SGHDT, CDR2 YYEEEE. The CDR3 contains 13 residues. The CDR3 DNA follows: TGTGCCAGCAGCTTGGACCGGTCCATCTCGCAGTACTTC. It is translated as CASSLDRSISQYF.